The T cell receptor (beta chain) described here comes from a study of neurological immune-mediated disorders (dated by TCRdb to the late 2010s). Context from the whole study: Among the 35 or so multiple sclerosis patients, relapsing-remitting MS was present in approximately 31 and secondary progressive MS was present in 3. The cohort comprised about 71 subjects: 15 or so HAM/TSP patients, around 34 multiple sclerosis patients and around 20 healthy controls. The roughly 99 TCR-beta libraries covered PBMC samples along with longitudinal samples, technical triplicates, and paired sorted CD4+ and CD8+ T-cell subsets. Peripheral blood TCR-beta repertoires from patients with HTLV-I-associated myelopathy (HAM/TSP), patients with multiple sclerosis, and healthy controls were compared in the study using UMI-based sequencing. What the work shows at the level of the full study, not this receptor alone: In a phylogenetic analysis, the repertoires of 18 out of 34 MS patients fell into a single cluster of related CDR3 sequences, pointing to a possible signature at the repertoire level. No identical CDR3 amino acid sequences were shared among expanded clones across subjects, suggesting private TCR-beta repertoires in all groups. TCR clonal expansion was greatest in HAM/TSP patients and smallest in MS patients, who ranked below even healthy controls. No clinical or MRI features were associated with the MS cluster, and the authors said that larger cohorts are needed.

This clonotype was counted many times. Its antigen specificity is not known. Base qualities are not at hand, and no much larger clone is one base apart. For the unsorted PBMC libraries, 2 million PBMCs were stored in RNAlater at -80 degrees C until RNA extraction and were used to generate the libraries. Multiple sclerosis patients were enrolled in a US clinical protocol under which disease progression was evaluated by magnetic resonance imaging. Peripheral blood was subjected to Ficoll-Hypaque density gradient centrifugation to isolate PBMCs, which were then cryopreserved in liquid nitrogen. To synthesize cDNA, template-switch 5'RACE was performed with a primer carrying a 10-nucleotide random unique molecular identifier so that each TCR transcript was tagged. Each sequencing run produced over 160 million TCR-beta sequences covering 15-18 subjects. Total RNA was extracted with the RNeasy kit. TCR-beta VDJ regions were amplified with primers for the TCR constant region and the 5'RACE anchor, using the KAPA Real-time Library Amplification kit. Sample indexes and Illumina adaptors were added in a first PCR, after which library yield was increased in a second PCR. After Ampure bead purification, the roughly 650 bp TCR product was size-selected on a 2% E-gel SizeSelection system. Before pooling, library quality was checked on a Bioanalyzer, concentration was measured with Qubit, and libraries were quantified with the Kapa Library Quantification kit. Libraries were sequenced paired-end 2 x 150 bp on an Illumina HiSeq 2500. To increase sequence diversity, about 25-31% phiX was spiked into each library pool. Per the authors' processing: The UMI-based MiGEC pipeline processed quality-filtered reads and removed over 85% of raw TCR sequences during error correction. IMGT germline references were used for alignment of VDJ genes, and clonotypes were defined by a unique CDR3 amino acid sequence together with V-J genes. Clonal expansion, Shannon diversity and CDR3 relatedness were evaluated with VDJtools (CalcPairwiseDistances, ClusterSamples), while phylogenetic trees were built in CLCbio workbench. Expanded clones were defined as having at least 8 unique UMIs, based on coefficient-of-variation modelling across technical triplicates. Through fastp at Q25 and MiXCR, TCRdb rebuilt clones from the public reads, retaining in-frame beta chains. Each CDR3 protein appears once, grouped with its most common genes and DNA. For this entry, the V and J calls and clone size follow TCRdb and not the study's own pipeline. The sample profile shows about 82,000 distinct CDR3 sequences; approximately 2.4% of them were found once. 0.9% to 1.4% of the sample lies in the top ten.

Spanning cysteine to phenylalanine, the CDR3 consists of 14 amino acids. The only DNA kept is the CDR3, 42 bases in frame from the first base. Taken from the germline V gene, the CDR1 and CDR2 loops are MNHEY and SVGEGT. V gives up 3 bases and J gives up 0 bases, and the segment between their germline ends measures 6 bases. The specimen was PBMCs. This receptor was obtained from a woman aged 25 to 39 with multiple sclerosis. Recombination joined TRBV6-2 or TRBV6-3 with TRBJ2-1; the D gene assignment is ambiguous. The nucleotides are TGTGCCAGCAGTTATTTGGTCTCCTACAATGAGCAGTTCTTC. It encodes CASSYLVSYNEQFF.